This T cell receptor beta chain was sequenced in a study of shared clonotypes between healthy human individuals. This clone was observed a few times. Method: immunoSEQ multiplex PCR; TCRdb's copy keeps in-frame clones and lacks some. The sample consists of 2,500,000 or so clones, 93% of them appearing once. V shed 5 bases, J shed 7 bases, and the junction held 8 bases outside the gene matches. The CDR3 covers 14 residues. Germline V gene sequence: CDR1 MDHEN, CDR2 SYDVKM. The TCR comes from a young man in good health. Some clones in this sample may be carry-over from other donors' samples. Sequencing input: naive CD4+ T cells from PBMCs. Subset defined: CD45RA+ positively selected. The V and J genes are TRBV28 and TRBJ2-7; 10 bases map to TRBD1. The CDR3 spells CASSLPGTGEEQYF. The DNA for the CDR3 is TGTGCCAGCAGTCTCCCCGGGACAGGGGAAGAGCAGTACTTC.